This entry features one TCR beta chain sequence. Its specificity is unknown. 13 Jbeta primers and 60 Vbeta primers were used for the PCR. The assay was immunoSEQ multiplex PCR, and TCRdb's table has in-frame clones only and misses some. The table lists about 100,000 clones, about 75% of them singletons, with 11% to 15% in the top ten. This record belongs to a study of cytomegalovirus exposure and HLA in healthy donors. In the study overall: Prior work identified 120 million or so unique TCR beta sequences in some 180 million T cells. Unique TCRs from HLA-typed donors, approximately 80 million of them, were held in an early data release. Study-level results: As a later analysis showed, a missense DCLRE1C variant was linked to trimming of TCR beta V- and J-genes. Despite most TCR sequences being rare, some public TCRs occurred in many donors.

The TCR sequence derives from a male donor in good health and CMV-seropositive. The sample comprised PBMCs.

The CDR3 sequence: CANKVSGGSETQYF. CDR3 coding DNA: TGTGCCAACAAAGTGAGCGGGGGTTCGGAGACCCAGTACTTC. The J gene is TRBJ2-5, the V gene TRBV2, with 8 bases aligning to TRBD2. CDR1 is SNHLY, CDR2 FYNNEI, per germline. V gave up 10 bases and J gave up 5 bases; unmatched junction bases: 12. The CDR3 sequence is 14 residues long. Full variable domain (rest looked up from reference TRBV2 and TRBJ2-5): EPEVTQTPSHQVTQMGQEVILRCVPISNHLYFYWYRQILGQKVEFLVSFYNNEISEKSEIFDDQFSVERPDGSNFTLKIRSTKLEDSAMYFCANKVSGGSETQYFGPGTRLLVL.